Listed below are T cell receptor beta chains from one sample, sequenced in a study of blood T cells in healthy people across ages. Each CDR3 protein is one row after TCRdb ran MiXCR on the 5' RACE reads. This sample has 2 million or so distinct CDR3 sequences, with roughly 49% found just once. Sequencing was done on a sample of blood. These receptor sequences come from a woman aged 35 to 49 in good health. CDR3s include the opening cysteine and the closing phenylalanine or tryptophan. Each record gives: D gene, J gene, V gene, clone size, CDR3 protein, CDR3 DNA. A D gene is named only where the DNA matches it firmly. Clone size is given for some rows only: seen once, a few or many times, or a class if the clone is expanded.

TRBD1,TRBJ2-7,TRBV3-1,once,CASSQSPRRDRVYEQYF,TGTGCCAGCAGCCAATCTCCCCGGAGGGACAGGGTCTACGAGCAGTACTTC
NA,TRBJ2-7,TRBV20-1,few,CSAATFGSYEQYF,TGCAGTGCTGCGACGTTCGGCTCCTACGAGCAGTACTTC
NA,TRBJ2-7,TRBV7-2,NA,CASSFNSGGVGYNEQYF,TGTGCCAGCAGCTTTAATTCCGGCGGGGTCGGTTACAATGAGCAGTACTTC
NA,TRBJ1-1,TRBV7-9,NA,CASSLTYTEAFF,TGTGCCAGCAGCTTGACATACACTGAAGCTTTCTTT
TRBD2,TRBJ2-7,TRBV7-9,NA,CASSLSRGGTSDEQYF,TGTGCCAGCAGCTTATCCCGGGGCGGGACTAGCGACGAGCAGTACTTC
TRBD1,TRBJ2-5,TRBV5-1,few,CASSLDRGRQETQYF,TGTGCCAGCAGCTTAGACAGGGGTCGCCAAGAGACCCAGTACTTC
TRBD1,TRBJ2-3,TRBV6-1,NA,CASDDRASDTQYF,TGTGCCAGCGATGACAGGGCATCGGATACGCAGTATTTT
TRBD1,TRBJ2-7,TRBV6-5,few,CASSPRRGQSPYEQYF,TGTGCCAGCAGCCCCCGCAGGGGACAGTCCCCCTACGAGCAGTACTTC
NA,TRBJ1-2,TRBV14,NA,CASSQDATVYYGYTF,TGTGCCAGCAGCCAAGACGCGACAGTGTACTATGGCTACACCTTC
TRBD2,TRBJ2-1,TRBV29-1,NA,CSVQRGGSYNEQFF,TGCAGCGTACAACGGGGGGGGTCCTACAATGAGCAGTTCTTC
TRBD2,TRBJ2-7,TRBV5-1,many,CASSLGGTSSYEQYF,TGTGCCAGCAGTTTAGGAGGGACTAGCTCCTACGAGCAGTACTTC
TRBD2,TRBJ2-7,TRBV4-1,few,CASSQDGRGDTEQYF,TGCGCCAGCAGCCAAGATGGTCGGGGGGATACCGAGCAGTACTTC
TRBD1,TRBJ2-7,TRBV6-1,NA,CANSEMTGDYEQYF,TGTGCCAACAGTGAGATGACAGGGGACTACGAGCAGTACTTC
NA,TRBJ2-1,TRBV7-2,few,CASGGKPGLNYNEQFF,TGTGCCAGCGGAGGGAAACCAGGGCTAAACTACAATGAGCAGTTCTTC